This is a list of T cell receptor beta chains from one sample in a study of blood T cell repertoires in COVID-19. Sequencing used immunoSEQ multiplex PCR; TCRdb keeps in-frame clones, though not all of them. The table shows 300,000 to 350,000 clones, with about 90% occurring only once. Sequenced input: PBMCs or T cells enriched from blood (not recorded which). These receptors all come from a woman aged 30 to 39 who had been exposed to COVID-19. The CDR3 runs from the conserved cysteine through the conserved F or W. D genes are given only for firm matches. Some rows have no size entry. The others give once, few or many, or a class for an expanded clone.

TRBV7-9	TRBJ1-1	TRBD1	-	CASSGQGVMSAFF	TGTGCCAGCAGCGGGCAGGGGGTGATGTCGGCTTTCTTT
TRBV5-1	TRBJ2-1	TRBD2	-	CASSFGTSGRASYNEQFF	TGCGCCAGCAGCTTCGGGACTAGCGGGAGGGCCAGCTACAATGAGCAGTTCTTC
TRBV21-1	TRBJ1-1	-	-	CASNTGQGRTEAFF	TGTGCCAGCAACACGGGACAGGGAAGGACTGAAGCTTTCTTT
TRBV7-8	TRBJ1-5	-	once	CASSLNNQPQHF	TGTGCCAGCAGCCTTAACAATCAGCCCCAGCATTTT
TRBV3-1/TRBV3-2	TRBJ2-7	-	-	CASSHTYEQYF	TGTGCCAGCAGCCATACCTACGAGCAGTACTTC
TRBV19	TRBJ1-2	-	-	CASSTGEESGYTF	TGTGCCAGTAGTACGGGTGAGGAAAGCGGCTACACCTTC
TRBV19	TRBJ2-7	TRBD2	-	CASSMGGLATTSPSYEQYF	TGTGCCAGTAGTATGGGGGGACTAGCGACAACCTCCCCCTCCTACGAGCAGTACTTC
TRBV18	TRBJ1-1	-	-	CASSPRPRTGSLNTEAFF	TGTGCCAGCTCACCACGCCCAAGAACAGGGAGTCTGAACACTGAAGCTTTCTTT
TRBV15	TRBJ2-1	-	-	CATSREGQKGEQFF	TGTGCCACCAGCAGAGAGGGACAAAAGGGTGAGCAGTTCTTC
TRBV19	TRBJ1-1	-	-	CASSPGETEAFF	TGTGCCAGTTCCCCCGGGGAGACTGAAGCTTTCTTT
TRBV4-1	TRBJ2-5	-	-	CASSQEGTQWGQETQYF	TGCGCCAGCAGCCAAGAGGGGACACAGTGGGGCCAAGAGACCCAGTACTTC
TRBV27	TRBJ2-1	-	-	CASSSYRVHYNEQFF	TGTGCCAGCAGTTCATACAGGGTCCACTACAATGAGCAGTTCTTC
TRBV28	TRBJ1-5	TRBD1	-	CASSPDRGLGQPQHF	TGTGCCAGCAGCCCAGACAGGGGGCTGGGTCAGCCCCAGCATTTT
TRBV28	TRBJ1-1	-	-	CASSQGFRAFF	TGTGCCAGCAGCCAGGGGTTTCGGGCTTTCTTT
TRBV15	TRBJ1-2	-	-	CATSAIQGSFYGYTF	TGTGCCACCAGCGCGATACAGGGATCATTCTATGGCTACACCTTC
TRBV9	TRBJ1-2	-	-	CASSGTAYTF	TGTGCCAGCAGCGGGACAGCCTACACCTTC
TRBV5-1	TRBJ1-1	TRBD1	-	CASSQGTVNTEAFF	TGCGCCAGCAGCCAAGGGACAGTGAACACTGAAGCTTTCTTT
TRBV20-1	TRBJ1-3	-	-	CSASEQTSGNTIYF	TGCAGTGCTAGTGAACAGACCTCTGGAAACACCATATATTTT
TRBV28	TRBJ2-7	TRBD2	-	CASSVGLAGGYEQYF	TGTGCCAGCAGCGTCGGACTAGCGGGAGGCTACGAGCAGTACTTC
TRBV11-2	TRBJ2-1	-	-	CASSLSGVLNGQFF	TGTGCCAGCAGCTTATCGGGAGTACTAAATGGGCAGTTCTTC
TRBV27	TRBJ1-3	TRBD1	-	CASSKDRGYTIYF	TGTGCCAGCAGTAAGGACAGGGGGTACACCATATATTTT
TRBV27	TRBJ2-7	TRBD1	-	CASSAGDSQRVYEQYF	TGTGCCAGCAGTGCAGGGGACAGTCAGAGGGTCTACGAGCAGTACTTC
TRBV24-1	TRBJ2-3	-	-	CATSDHVSGLTDTQYF	TGTGCCACCAGTGATCACGTTAGCGGACTCACAGATACGCAGTATTTT
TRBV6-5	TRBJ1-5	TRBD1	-	CASSMGQGQVSPQHF	TGTGCCAGCAGCATGGGACAGGGCCAGGTGTCGCCCCAGCATTTT
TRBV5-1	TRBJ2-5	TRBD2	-	CASSFTSGSQETQYF	TGCGCCAGCAGCTTTACTAGCGGGAGTCAAGAGACCCAGTACTTC
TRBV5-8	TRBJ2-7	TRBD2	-	CASTHSGSPYEQYF	TGTGCCAGCACCCATAGCGGGAGTCCCTACGAGCAGTACTTC
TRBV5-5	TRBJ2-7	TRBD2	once	CASSRGTSILLYEQYF	TGTGCCAGCAGCCGCGGGACTAGTATTTTGTTATACGAGCAGTACTTC
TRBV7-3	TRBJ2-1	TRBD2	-	CASSLGDPGLAGANEQFF	TGTGCCAGCAGCCTAGGAGACCCGGGACTAGCGGGAGCCAATGAGCAGTTCTTC
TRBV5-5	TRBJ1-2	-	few	CASSLVSDSSTYGYTF	TGTGCCAGCAGCTTGGTTTCGGACTCAAGCACCTATGGCTACACCTTC
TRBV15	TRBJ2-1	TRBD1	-	CATSRVITDRRTYNEQFF	TGTGCCACCAGCAGAGTAATCACGGACAGGAGGACATACAATGAGCAGTTCTTC
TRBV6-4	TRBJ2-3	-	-	CASSDSAGSTDTQYF	TGTGCCAGCAGTGACTCGGCGGGTAGCACAGATACGCAGTATTTT
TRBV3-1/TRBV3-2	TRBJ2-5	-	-	CASSQVNQYF	TGTGCCAGCAGTCAGGTCAACCAGTACTTC
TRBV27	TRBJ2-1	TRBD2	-	CASSFAGAEQEQFF	TGTGCCAGCAGTTTCGCGGGAGCGGAGCAGGAGCAGTTCTTC
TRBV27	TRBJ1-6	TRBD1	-	CASSVIPGQGSGNSPLHF	TGTGCCAGCAGTGTAATCCCGGGACAGGGGTCGGGCAATTCACCCCTCCACTTT
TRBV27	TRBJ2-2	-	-	CASRPTGPGELFF	TGTGCCAGCAGACCAACAGGGCCCGGGGAGCTGTTTTTT
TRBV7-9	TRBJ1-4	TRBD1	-	CASSLRGRLGEKLFF	TGTGCCAGCAGCTTGAGGGGGCGCTTAGGTGAAAAACTGTTTTTT
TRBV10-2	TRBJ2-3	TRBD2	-	CASSVREGDTQYF	TGCGCCAGCAGTGTTAGGGAGGGAGATACGCAGTATTTT
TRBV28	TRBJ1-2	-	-	CASSLTATYGYTF	TGTGCCAGCAGTCTGACAGCTACCTATGGCTACACCTTC
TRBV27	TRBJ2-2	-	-	CATHRGGELFF	TGTGCCACTCACCGGGGCGGGGAGCTGTTTTTT
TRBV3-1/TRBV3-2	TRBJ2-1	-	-	CASSHRPGEPNNEQFF	TGTGCCAGCAGCCATAGACCCGGGGAGCCGAACAATGAGCAGTTCTTC
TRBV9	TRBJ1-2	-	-	CASSVEGGTSASGYTF	TGTGCCAGCAGCGTAGAGGGGGGGACATCAGCAAGCGGCTACACCTTC
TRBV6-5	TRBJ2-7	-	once	CASSGGTDLYEQYF	TGTGCCAGCAGCGGCGGGACAGACCTCTACGAGCAGTACTTC
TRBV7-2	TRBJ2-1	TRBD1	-	CASSLRDRVPEQFF	TGTGCCAGCAGCCTCCGGGACAGGGTTCCTGAGCAGTTCTTC
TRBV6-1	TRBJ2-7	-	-	CASSESLGAGAPYEQYF	TGTGCCAGCAGTGAATCCCTGGGGGCGGGGGCTCCCTACGAGCAGTACTTC
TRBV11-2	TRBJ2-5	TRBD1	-	CASSVGQGMGTQYF	TGTGCCAGCAGCGTAGGACAGGGGATGGGGACCCAGTACTTC
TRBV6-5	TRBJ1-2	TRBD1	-	CASSPTGTGGYTF	TGTGCCAGCAGCCCGACAGGGACGGGAGGCTACACCTTC
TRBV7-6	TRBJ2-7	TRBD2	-	CASSPRSGSEDEQYF	TGTGCCAGCAGCCCCCGTAGCGGGAGTGAAGACGAGCAGTACTTC
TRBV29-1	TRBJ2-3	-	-	CSVGTVFTDTQYF	TGCAGCGTTGGGACAGTATTCACAGATACGCAGTATTTT
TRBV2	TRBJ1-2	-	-	CASSGGGRGYTF	TGTGCCAGCAGTGGCGGGGGGCGAGGCTACACCTTC
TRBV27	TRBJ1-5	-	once	CASSFQGRDQPQHF	TGTGCCAGCAGTTTCCAGGGCAGGGATCAGCCCCAGCATTTT
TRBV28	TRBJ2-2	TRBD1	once	CASSDRVDTGELFF	TGTGCCAGCAGCGACAGGGTGGACACCGGGGAGCTGTTTTTT
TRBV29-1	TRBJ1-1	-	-	CSLAGGSEAFF	TGCAGCTTGGCGGGGGGCTCTGAAGCTTTCTTT
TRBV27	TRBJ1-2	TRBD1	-	CASSPLTGGFGYTF	TGTGCCAGCAGTCCCCTGACAGGGGGCTTTGGCTACACCTTC